A selection of T cell receptor beta chains follows, all from one sample in a study of shared clonotypes between healthy human individuals. Clones were sequenced by immunoSEQ multiplex PCR, and TCRdb holds only the in-frame ones, with some missing. Among roughly 1,500,000 clones, around 98% were seen once, and the ten largest hold around 0.47%. The sample taken for sequencing was naive CD4+ T cells sorted from blood. All receptors come from a man between 25 and 39 years old in good health. The CDR3 runs from the conserved cysteine through the conserved F or W. Fields, in order: J gene, clone size, D gene, V gene, CDR3 protein, CDR3 DNA. The D gene is left open where the match is weak. Clone size is given for some rows only: seen once, a few or many times, or a class if the clone is expanded.

>TRBJ1-5|-|TRBD1|TRBV9
CASSRTIQGTEPQHF
TGTGCCAGCAGCAGGACAATACAGGGGACGGAGCCCCAGCATTTT
>TRBJ2-3|-|TRBD2|TRBV4-3
CASSKLGASGSVDTQYF
TGCGCCAGCAGCAAGCTGGGGGCTAGCGGGAGTGTAGATACGCAGTATTTT
>TRBJ2-2|-|-|TRBV2
CASSAALSHIGELFF
TGTGCCAGCAGTGCAGCGTTATCCCACATCGGGGAGCTGTTTTTT
>TRBJ1-1|-|-|TRBV28
CATHRNTEAFF
TGTGCCACCCACAGGAACACTGAAGCTTTCTTT
>TRBJ2-1|-|-|TRBV9
CASSRGRSSYNEQFF
TGTGCCAGCAGCCGGGGGCGGAGCTCCTACAATGAGCAGTTCTTC
>TRBJ2-7|-|-|TRBV18
CASSPRQSSYEQYF
TGTGCCAGCTCACCTAGACAGTCCTCCTACGAGCAGTACTTC
>TRBJ2-7|-|TRBD2|TRBV10-2
CASRSSAGTIYEQYF
TGCGCCAGCAGGAGTTCGGCAGGGACTATTTACGAGCAGTACTTC
>TRBJ2-3|-|-|TRBV5-4
CASSSGALTPTDTQYF
TGTGCCAGCAGCTCAGGGGCACTAACTCCAACAGATACGCAGTATTTT
>TRBJ1-3|-|-|TRBV7-2
CASSLEPQRGNTIYF
TGTGCCAGCAGCTTAGAACCACAGAGGGGAAACACCATATATTTT
>TRBJ1-4|once|-|TRBV2
CASNSRQTNEKLFF
TGTGCCAGCAATTCGCGACAAACTAATGAAAAACTGTTTTTT
>TRBJ2-1|-|TRBD2|TRBV5-1
CASSLLAGGPNNEQFF
TGCGCCAGCAGCTTGTTGGCGGGAGGGCCGAATAATGAGCAGTTCTTC
>TRBJ2-7|-|-|TRBV27
CASSLSTDRLVGAYEQYF
TGTGCCAGCAGTTTATCTACGGACCGCCTCGTTGGGGCGTACGAGCAGTACTTC